This TCR beta chain was sequenced for a study of cytomegalovirus exposure and HLA in healthy donors. Study results and limitations: Apparent HLA restriction characterized most CMV-associated TCR beta chains in a later analysis. Some highly shared sequence variants likely arose as a pipeline artifact.

PCR employed 60 Vbeta and 13 Jbeta primers. The table came from immunoSEQ multiplex PCR; TCRdb's copy has only in-frame clones and leaves some out. The table includes approximately 180,000 clones, about 84% detected once. There are 15 residues in the CDR3. In germline, CDR1 is MNHNY, CDR2 SVGAGI (reference sequence). V lost 4 bases and J lost 7; bases outside the gene matches: 12. Of note for this clone: What it recognizes is unknown.

The receptor's source is a man between 18 and 29 years old in good health and CMV-seronegative. The sample was PBMCs. The V and J genes are TRBV6-6 and TRBJ1-2; 7 bases agree with TRBD1. The CDR3 DNA follows: TGTGCCAGCAGTTCCCAACGTGACAGGGTGGCTGGCTACACCTTC. Encoded protein: CASSSQRDRVAGYTF.